This TCR beta chain was sequenced in a study of cytomegalovirus exposure and HLA in healthy donors. Overall study findings and caveats: As was reported, the classifier diagnosed cytomegalovirus status with high specificity and sensitivity. TCR clusters originating in the first cohort tended to co-occur in the 110 or so validation repertoires, according to a later analysis.

In regard to this clone: Its antigen remains unidentified.

V was clipped by 6 bases and J by 0 bases; unmatched bases: 1. This CDR3 region has 13 residues. The germline V gene encodes CDR1 MGHDK and CDR2 SYGVNS. The method was immunoSEQ multiplex PCR; TCRdb's version includes in-frame clones alone and lacks a portion of them. The profile covers tens of thousands of clones, with roughly 88% appearing a single time and around 2.1% taken by the ten largest. The sample taken for sequencing was PBMCs. This receptor was obtained from a man under 40 in good health and CMV-seronegative. The chain recombines TRBV25-1 with TRBJ1-1; 7 bases fit TRBD1. CDR3 DNA sequence: TGTGCCAGCAGCGACAGGGTGAACACTGAAGCTTTCTTT. Its translation: CASSDRVNTEAFF.